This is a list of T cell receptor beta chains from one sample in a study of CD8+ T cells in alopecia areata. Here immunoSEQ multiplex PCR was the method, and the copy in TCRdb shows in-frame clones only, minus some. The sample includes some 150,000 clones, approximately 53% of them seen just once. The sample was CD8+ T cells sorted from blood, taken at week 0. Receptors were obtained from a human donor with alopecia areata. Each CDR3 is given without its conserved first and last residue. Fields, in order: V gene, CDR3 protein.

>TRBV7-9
ASSPWGGDSTDTQY
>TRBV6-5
ASSYGSNSPLH
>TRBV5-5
ASSSYNPGANVLT
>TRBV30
AWKDRANTEAF
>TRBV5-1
ASSGSSYEQY
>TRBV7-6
ASSLGPTAQETQY
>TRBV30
AWSGTEDVPAYEQY
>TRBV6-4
ASSDSSMNTEAF
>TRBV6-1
ASSSTVGNEKLF
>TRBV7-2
ASSLGPGWDNSPLH
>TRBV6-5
ASSHGLAGSYEQY
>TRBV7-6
ASSPRVTENNEQF
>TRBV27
ASSLTGYNEQF
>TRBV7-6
ASSPRPIEKLF
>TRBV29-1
SAEMLASGGAGTQY
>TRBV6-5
ASSYGAGRGEQY
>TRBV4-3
ASSQVGTGDRTYNEQF
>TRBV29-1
SVETGKNTEAF
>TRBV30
AWSLDYEQY
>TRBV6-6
ASTSGVAYEQY
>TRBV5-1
ASSLRGSEQY
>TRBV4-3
ASSQDWALSGGGETQY
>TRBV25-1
ASSEQGIGNQPQH
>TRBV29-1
SVVGGQGGTEAF
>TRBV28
ASSSGLAGGQYNEQF
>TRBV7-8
ASSTQTSDSYEQY
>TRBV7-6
ASSLYLEGEKLF
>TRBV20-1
SASEGYEQY
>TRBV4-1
ASSQGEVYEQY
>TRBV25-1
ASSTSIRNEQF
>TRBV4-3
ASSQDLEVGDTQY